Below are 6 T cell receptor beta chains sequenced from a single sample in a study of T cells in tuberculosis. Assay: immunoSEQ multiplex PCR; the TCRdb copy retains only in-frame clones and omits some. The table includes 35,000 to 55,000 clones, around 96% detected once. Sequenced: PBMCs. The receptors come from a donor between 10 and 35 years old with latent tuberculosis or without tuberculosis infection.

The CDR3 reads CASEAGLHEQYF. As DNA, the CDR3 is TGTGCCAGCGAAGCCGGTCTCCACGAGCAGTACTTC. The rearrangement links TRBV6-6 to TRBJ2-7; D unclear. The CDR3 consists of 12 residues. Trimming removed 8 bases at V and 5 bases at J, with 13 bases between. Germline V gene sequence: CDR1 MNHNY, CDR2 SVGAGI (reference sequence).

V is TRBV7-8 and J is TRBJ2-1, with 7 nucleotides matching TRBD1. V lost 5 bases to trimming and J lost 2 bases; unmatched junction nucleotides: 12. The CDR3 loop spans 17 amino acids. CDR1 is SGHVS, CDR2 FQNEAQ, per germline. The CDR3 here is CASSQRIGTEPYNEQFF. CDR3 DNA sequence: TGTGCCAGCAGCCAAAGGATCGGGACAGAGCCCTACAATGAGCAGTTCTTC. Variable domain in full (rest from reference TRBV7-8 and TRBJ2-1): GAGVSQSPRYKVAKRGQDVALRCDPISGHVSLFWYQQALGQGPEFLTYFQNEAQLDKSGLPSDRFFAERPEGSVSTLKIQRTQQEDSAVYLCASSQRIGTEPYNEQFFGPGTRLTVL.

The chain employs TRBV6-5 and TRBJ2-7, with TRBD1 identical over 9 bases. V lost 4 bases to trimming and J lost 1 base; unmatched junction nucleotides: 2. Germline lookup yields CDR1 MNHEY and CDR2 SVGAGI. The CDR3 runs 14 residues. The CDR3 reads CASSLTGGSYEQYF. In DNA, the CDR3 is TGTGCCAGCAGTTTGACAGGGGGGTCCTACGAGCAGTACTTC.

The chain has TRBV9 and TRBJ1-2, with 7 bases that match TRBD1. V lost 2 bases to trimming and J lost 4 bases; unmatched junction nucleotides: 5. Per the germline V gene, CDR1 is SGDLS and CDR2 is YYNGEE. CDR3 length: 14 residues. This chain's CDR3 is CASSVMGQRYGYTF. The CDR3 DNA reads as TGTGCCAGCAGCGTCATGGGACAGCGCTATGGCTACACCTTC.

V usage is TRBV15 and J usage is TRBJ2-7, with D possibly matching TRBD1 (6 bases). The CDR3 contains 14 residues. Trimming shortened V by 5 bases and J by 3 bases, and 14 bases separated the two germline ends. Germline CDR1 and CDR2: LNHNV and YYDKDF (reference sequence). CDR3 protein: CATSLTGDVYEQYF. In DNA form, the CDR3 reads TGTGCCACCAGCCTGACAGGCGACGTCTACGAGCAGTACTTC. The full variable domain, its missing parts supplied by reference TRBV15 and TRBJ2-7, is DAMVIQNPRYQVTQFGKPVTLSCSQTLNHNVMYWYQQKSSQAPKLLFHYYDKDFNNEADTPDNFQSRRPNTSFCFLDIRSPGLGDTAMYLCATSLTGDVYEQYFGPGTRLTVT.

The chain recombines TRBV29-1 with TRBJ2-1; tentatively, D is TRBD1 (6 bases). From germline, CDR1 is SQVTM and CDR2 ANQGSEA. V was cut by 8 bases and J by 6 bases, with 14 bases left in between. The CDR3 extends over 12 amino acids. The DNA for the CDR3 is TGCAGCCCCGGGACAATTGGCAATGAGCAGTTCTTC. As protein: CSPGTIGNEQFF.